What follows are 22 T cell receptor beta chains derived from one specimen sequenced in a study of T cells in women clearing cervical HPV infection. The data were produced by immunoSEQ multiplex PCR, yet TCRdb's version contains in-frame clones alone and is incomplete. The clone table shows tens of thousands of clones, with the ten largest holding approximately 4.5%. Sequenced material: blood buffy coat. The receptors were gathered from a woman aged 18-70 years with a cervical HPV16 infection that either progressed to CIN3+ or cleared (not recorded which).

As concerns this clone: The CDR3 extends 3 residues past the end of the read, so its final part is completed from the germline J gene. The chain carries TRBV19 and TRBJ2-2; the D is unclear. This CDR3 contains 11 residues. Germline V gene data show CDR1 as LNHDA and CDR2 as SQIVND (reference sequence). The CDR3 here is CASSASEKLFF. CDR3 DNA (partial): TGTGCCAGTAGTGCCAGCGAAAAG.

In regard to this clone: The read gets to within 3 residues of the CDR3 end, and the germline J gene fills in the rest. V and J are TRBV5-1 and TRBJ1-2; D perhaps matches TRBD1 (5 bases). Germline values: CDR1 SGHRS, CDR2 YFSETQ. This CDR3 has 16 amino acids. CDR3 protein: CASSPGLAMAKNIYTF. The covered CDR3 bases are TGCGCCAGCAGCCCGGGACTAGCTATGGCCAAAAACATC.

Turning to this clone: From the germline J gene comes the end of the CDR3, since the read stops 3 residues before it. The genes are TRBV2 and TRBJ1-4; maybe TRBD1 (5 bases). This CDR3 region has 16 residues. Germline V lookup: CDR1 SNHLY, CDR2 FYNNEI. CDR3 sequence: CASRETLSSGANVLFF. The CDR3 DNA, read in part, is TGTGCCAGCAGAGAGACATTATCCTCTGGGGCCAACGTA.

For this clone: The DNA ends 3 residues before the CDR3 does, and the rest of the CDR3 is filled in from the germline J gene. The chain is built from TRBV9 and TRBJ2-1, with D unclear. Germline V gives CDR1 SGDLS, CDR2 YYNGEE. CDR3 size: 13 residues. Deletions cut 4 bases from V and 2 bases from J, with 7 bases between. The covered CDR3 bases are TGTGCCAGCAGCTACTCAACCTACAATGAG. Protein product: CASSYSTYNE. The CDR3, in full, reads CASSYSTYNEQFF.

About this clone: The read gets to within 3 residues of the CDR3 end, and the germline J gene fills in the rest. V is TRBV5-1 and J is TRBJ2-2; D remains unclear. CDR3 length: 15 residues. Germline V lookup: CDR1 SGHRS, CDR2 YFSETQ. The V end lost 4 bases, the J end lost 7 bases, and 17 bases lay between the germline ends. CDR3 DNA, as far as it was read: TGCGCCAGCAGCCCCGAGGAGCGTACCCTCGGGGAG. Amino acid sequence: CASSPEERTLGE. The full CDR3 protein is CASSPEERTLGELFF.

Notes on this clone: The read halts 3 residues ahead of the CDR3 end, with the missing end drawn from the germline J gene. The sample holds other DNA sequences that translate to the same CDR3. This sequence joins TRBV19 and TRBJ1-3, with a possible D match to TRBD1 (5 bases). The CDR3 is 15 residues long. V was clipped by 1 base and J by 4 bases, with 11 bases between them. Germline lookup yields CDR1 LNHDA and CDR2 SQIVND (reference sequence). The CDR3 loop reads CASSIVATEGNTIYF. The sequenced CDR3 bases are TGTGCCAGTAGTATAGTCGCGACAGAAGGAAACACC.

To note about this clone: The read finishes 3 residues shy of the CDR3 end, and the germline J gene is used to complete it. The chain uses TRBV7-7 and TRBJ2-1; the match to TRBD2 covers 7 bases. V shed 5 bases and J 4 bases; nucleotides not matched to a gene: 8. The CDR3 sequence is 15 residues long. Per the germline V gene, CDR1 is SSHAT and CDR2 is FNYEAQ (reference sequence). This CDR3 reads CASSPRASGYNEQFF. CDR3 bases read: TGTGCCAGCAGCCCCCGTGCTAGCGGTTACAATGAG. Full variable domain (missing parts from reference TRBV7-7 and TRBJ2-1): GAGVSQSPRYKVTKRGQDVTLRCDPISSHATLYWYQQALGQGPEFLTYFNYEAQPDKSGLPSDRFSAERPEGSISTLTIQRTEQRDSAMYRCASSPRASGYNEQFFGPGTRLTVL.

About this clone itself: Read coverage stops 3 residues before the CDR3 terminus; the germline J gene supplies the remainder. The chain has TRBV30 and TRBJ2-5, with 11 bases identical to TRBD1. The germline gives CDR1 GTSNPN, CDR2 SVGIG (reference sequence). The V segment lost 1 base and the J segment 5 bases; nucleotides outside the gene matches: 6. The CDR3 runs to 15 residues. The CDR3 is CAWSGDRGTKETQYF. The CDR3 bases that were read are TGTGCCTGGAGTGGGGACAGGGGGACGAAGGAGACC.

Concerning this clone itself: The read finishes 3 residues shy of the CDR3 end, and the germline J gene is used to complete it. V and J are TRBV19 and TRBJ2-3; weak D call: TRBD1 (6 bases). Per germline, CDR1 LNHDA and CDR2 SQIVND (reference sequence). The ends were cut back, 9 bases at V and 6 bases at J, with 19 bases in the middle. The CDR3 spans 14 residues. The DNA read from the CDR3 is TGTGCCAGCCAAGACAGGTTTGATCTCGATACG. It yields the protein CASQDRFDLDT. The full CDR3 protein is CASQDRFDLDTQYF. The full variable domain, with the rest looked up from reference TRBV19 and TRBJ2-3, is DGGITQSPKYLFRKEGQNVTLSCEQNLNHDAMYWYRQDPGQGLRLIYYSQIVNDFQKGDIAEGYSVSREKKESFPLTVTSAQKNPTAFYLCASQDRFDLDTQYFGPGTRLTVL.

With respect to this clone: The sequenced fragment ends 3 residues before the CDR3 boundary, so the rest is inferred from the germline J gene. The chain joins TRBV18 to TRBJ2-3, with TRBD2 as a possible D gene (6 bases). The germline V gene encodes CDR1 KGHSH and CDR2 LQKENI. There are 13 residues in the CDR3. The sequenced part of the CDR3 DNA is TGTGCCAGCTCATCGGGACTTCAAGAGACG. It encodes CASSSGLQET. The full CDR3 protein is CASSSGLQETQYF. The full variable domain, with the rest looked up from reference TRBV18 and TRBJ2-3, is NAGVMQNPRHLVRRRGQEARLRCSPMKGHSHVYWYRQLPEEGLKFMVYLQKENIIDESGMPKERFSAEFPKEGPSILRIQQVVRGDSAAYFCASSSGLQETQYFGPGTRLTVL.

The CDR3 loop reads CASSKVERSGRAVETQYF. CDR3 bases read: TGTGCCAGCAGTAAAGTGGAGCGGAGCGGGAGGGCTGTGGAGACC. V is TRBV6-1 and J is TRBJ2-5, with TRBD2 matching over 10 bases. Sequencing ends 3 residues short of the CDR3 end; the germline J gene provides the rest. The CDR3 totals 18 residues. Germline CDR1 MNHNS, CDR2 SASEGT. V was clipped by 5 bases and J by 5 bases; unmatched bases: 17.

Incomplete CDR3 DNA: TGTGCCAGCAGTGACTCTCCTAGCGGGGGCGATAGCACAGATACG. It translates to CASSDSPSGGDSTDT. The whole CDR3 sequence reads CASSDSPSGGDSTDTQYF. The V gene is TRBV6-4, the J gene TRBJ2-3; 10 bases are a match to TRBD2. The CDR3 end falls 3 residues outside the read, so it is completed with the germline J gene. CDR1 is MRHNA, CDR2 SNTAGT, per germline. CDR3 length: 18 residues. Trimming cost V 0 bases and J 0 bases; bases outside gene matches: 6.

About this clone itself: From the germline J gene comes the end of the CDR3, since the read stops 3 residues before it. This rearrangement joins TRBV30 to TRBJ2-2, with 8 nucleotides matching TRBD2. Germline-derived CDR1 and CDR2 are GTSNPN and SVGIG (reference sequence). The CDR3 runs 13 residues. CDR3 residues: CASGGATNEKLFF. The CDR3 DNA, read in part, is TGTGCCTCGGGGGGGGCGACTAATGAAAAG.

A remark on this clone: The DNA ends 3 residues before the CDR3 does, and the rest of the CDR3 is filled in from the germline J gene. The rearrangement links TRBV11-2 to TRBJ1-1; D is ambiguous. V was trimmed by 1 base and J by 4 bases, leaving 10 bases between them. The length of the CDR3 is 14 residues. The germline V gene has CDR1 SGHAT and CDR2 FQNNGV. The part of the CDR3 DNA that was read is TGTGCCAGCAGCTTAGGTTCCTCAGGCACTGAA. Amino acid sequence: CASSLGSSGTE. In full, the CDR3 reads CASSLGSSGTEAFF.

With regard to this clone: The read comes to an end 3 residues before the CDR3 does, leaving the germline J gene to fill in the end. The gene calls are TRBV5-1 and TRBJ2-5; 7 bases agree with TRBD2. Germline V gives CDR1 SGHRS, CDR2 YFSETQ. The CDR3 sequence is 14 residues long. The J segment lost 5 bases and the V segment lost 0 bases, leaving 4 bases of the junction unmatched. CDR3 DNA (partial): TGCGCCAGCAGCTTGGCTGCGGGAGTGGAGACC. Its protein is CASSLAAGVET. The full CDR3 is CASSLAAGVETQYF.

Of note for this clone: Read data end 3 residues before the CDR3 end; the end is taken from the germline J gene. The V gene is TRBV20-1, the J gene TRBJ2-5; a possible D gene is TRBD2 (5 bases). The germline CDR1 and CDR2 sequences are DFQATT and SNEGSKA (reference sequence). The V end lost 0 bases, the J end lost 4 bases, and 12 bases lay between the germline ends. The CDR3 spans 14 residues. The CDR3 region is CSARDAGVVETQYF. The sequenced CDR3 bases are TGCAGTGCTAGAGATGCCGGGGTCGTAGAGACC.

On this clone itself: Read coverage stops 3 residues before the CDR3 terminus; the germline J gene supplies the remainder. The chain joins TRBV2 to TRBJ1-4, with D tentatively TRBD1 (5 bases). V lost 8 bases, J lost 3 bases, and 7 bases lay in between. The CDR3 totals 12 residues. Germline CDR1 SNHLY, CDR2 FYNNEI. CDR3: CASGGANEKLFF. The CDR3 bases that were read are TGTGCCAGCGGAGGGGCTAATGAAAAA. The variable domain in full, completed from reference TRBV2 and TRBJ1-4, reads EPEVTQTPSHQVTQMGQEVILRCVPISNHLYFYWYRQILGQKVEFLVSFYNNEISEKSEIFDDQFSVERPDGSNFTLKIRSTKLEDSAMYFCASGGANEKLFFGSGTQLSVL.

Details on this clone: An end of the junction does not agree with germline; a read error may underlie this. From the germline J gene comes the end of the CDR3, since the read stops 3 residues before it. V usage is TRBV4-2 and J usage is TRBJ2-6, with TRBD1 identical over 7 bases. The CDR3 covers 13 residues. The germline V gene encodes CDR1 LGHNA and CDR2 YNFKEQ. The sequenced part of the CDR3 DNA is TGCGCCAGCAGCCCCGGGACAGTCAACGTC. It specifies CASSPGTVNV. The CDR3 reads in full as CASSPGTVNVLTF.

Concerning this clone: Read coverage stops 3 residues before the CDR3 terminus; the germline J gene supplies the remainder. The chain couples TRBV2 to TRBJ2-3; 7 bases fit TRBD1. This CDR3 comprises 14 residues. CDR1 SNHLY and CDR2 FYNNEI come from the germline V gene. Partial CDR3 DNA: TGTGCCAGCAGACGGGGACAGAGCAATCAGCCG. Translated: CASRRGQSNQP. The whole CDR3 region reads CASRRGQSNQPQYF.

A note on this clone: The read gets to within 3 residues of the CDR3 end, and the germline J gene fills in the rest. The chain couples TRBV2 to TRBJ1-1; D is possibly TRBD1 (6 bases). This CDR3 is 12 amino acids long. CDR1 is SNHLY, CDR2 FYNNEI, per germline. The CDR3: CASSYRALEAFF. The sequenced CDR3 bases are TGTGCCAGCAGTTACAGGGCCTTGGAA.

For this clone: The read is 3 residues too short to cover the CDR3 end, so that end is filled in from the germline J gene. V and J are TRBV29-1 and TRBJ1-4; 12 bases match TRBD1. The CDR3 extends over 18 amino acids. Germline CDR1 reads SQVTM; CDR2 reads ANQGSEA. The V segment lost 5 bases and the J segment 7 bases; nucleotides outside the gene matches: 17. Incomplete CDR3 DNA: TGCAGCGTTCAACCCGGGACAGGGGGCGGCGAGGTGGGTGAAAAA. It encodes CSVQPGTGGGEVGEK. The full CDR3 sequence reads CSVQPGTGGGEVGEKLFF.

To note about this clone: The read terminates 3 residues ahead of where the CDR3 ends, so the germline J gene completes it. J is TRBJ2-3 and V is TRBV5-4; 8 bases align to TRBD1. V trimming: 0 bases; J trimming: 6 bases; junction bases outside the gene matches: 0. This CDR3 spans 13 amino acids. The germline gives CDR1 SGHNT, CDR2 YYREEE (reference sequence). The sequenced part of the CDR3 DNA is TGTGCCAGCAGCTTGGACAGGGGGGATACG. Translating gives CASSLDRGDT. The whole CDR3 sequence reads CASSLDRGDTQYF. Looking up the rest from reference TRBV5-4 and TRBJ2-3 gives the full variable domain: ETGVTQSPTHLIKTRGQQVTLRCSSQSGHNTVSWYQQALGQGPQFIFQYYREEENGRGNFPPRFSGLQFPNYSSELNVNALELDDSALYLCASSLDRGDTQYFGPGTRLTVL.